These 15 T cell receptor beta chains were all obtained from the same sample, sequenced in a study of T cell responses to AZD1222 COVID-19 vaccine. Generated by immunoSEQ multiplex PCR, the TCRdb table keeps only in-frame clones and is missing some. Of approximately 120,000 clones detected, roughly nine tenths appear once; the ten largest clones hold around 4%. The starting material was peripheral blood, obtained on day 0 of AZD1222 vaccination. The receptor set was obtained from an adult in good health.

The chain links TRBV5-1 to TRBJ1-4; no clear D gene. CDR1 and CDR2 (germline): SGHRS, YFSETQ. V was clipped by 5 bases and J by 1 base, with 3 bases between them. The CDR3 spans 12 residues. CDR3 loop: CASRRTNEKLFF. The CDR3 region has the DNA TGCGCCAGCAGGAGAACTAATGAAAAACTGTTTTTT.

The chain has TRBV9 and TRBJ2-6, with D possibly being TRBD1 (5 bases). The CDR3 spans 16 residues. Trimming stripped 1 base from V and 2 bases from J, with 10 bases between. CDR1 is SGDLS and CDR2 is YYNGEE in the germline V gene. In nucleotides, the CDR3 is TGTGCCAGCAGCGTAAAGTCAGGGCCTGGGGCCAACGTCCTGACTTTC. This sequence encodes CASSVKSGPGANVLTF.

This chain uses TRBV29-1 with TRBJ2-7; D is unresolved. The CDR3 runs 11 residues. Trimming removed 5 bases at V and 1 base at J, with 6 bases between. Per germline, CDR1 SQVTM and CDR2 ANQGSEA. The CDR3 sequence is CSVFGSYEQYF. The CDR3 bases are TGCAGCGTTTTCGGGTCCTACGAGCAGTACTTC.

The chain combines TRBV18 with TRBJ2-1; TRBD1 aligns across 10 bases. The length of the CDR3 is 15 residues. Trimming took 3 bases from V and 4 from J; bases not matched to a gene: 3. The germline V gene encodes CDR1 KGHSH and CDR2 LQKENI. The CDR3 sequence: CASSPGTGEYNEQFF. CDR3 DNA: TGTGCCAGCTCACCCGGGACAGGGGAATACAATGAGCAGTTCTTC.

V and J are TRBV5-5 and TRBJ2-7; 7 bases align to TRBD1. Germline loops: CDR1 SGHKS, CDR2 YYEKEE (reference sequence). The CDR3 runs to 15 residues. V was pared by 4 bases and J by 4 bases, with 11 bases of the junction left unmatched. The CDR3, as DNA: TGTGCCAGCAGCCCCACAGGGGAAATTCGATACGAGCAGTACTTC. Translating it yields CASSPTGEIRYEQYF.

This clone has only one observation. The chain employs TRBV5-1 and TRBJ1-6; 9 bases fit TRBD1. V shed 4 bases and J 9 bases; nucleotides not matched to a gene: 8. The CDR3 has 15 amino acids. CDR1 SGHRS and CDR2 YFSETQ come from the germline V gene. This chain's CDR3 is CASSPPGQGSSPLHF. Here the CDR3 DNA reads TGCGCCAGCAGCCCACCGGGACAGGGTTCTTCACCCCTCCACTTT. The variable domain in full, with the rest retrieved from reference TRBV5-1 and TRBJ1-6, is KAGVTQTPRYLIKTRGQQVTLSCSPISGHRSVSWYQQTPGQGLQFLFEYFSETQRNKGNFPGRFSGRQFSNSRSEMNVSTLELGDSALYLCASSPPGQGSSPLHFGNGTRLTVT.

Relative to its sample, this clone is large. In DNA form, the CDR3 reads TGTGCCAGCAGCCCAGGCGGGACAGTGGATGGCTACACCTTC. Protein: CASSPGGTVDGYTF. This chain connects TRBV7-9 to TRBJ1-2, with TRBD1 matching 7 bases. This CDR3 has 14 residues. V dropped 5 bases and J dropped 6; count of bases not matched to a gene: 9. Germline V gene data show CDR1 as SEHNR and CDR2 as FQNEAQ (reference sequence).

The chain combines TRBV18 with TRBJ1-4; D is perhaps TRBD1 (6 bases). Germline CDR1 is KGHSH and CDR2 is LQKENI. V was shortened by 1 base and J by 7 bases, with 16 bases between the two germline ends. CDR3 length: 16 amino acids. The CDR3 protein is CASSPRGGQNTEKLFF. The CDR3 nucleotides are TGTGCCAGCTCACCACGGGGCGGACAGAACACTGAAAAACTGTTTTTT.

This clone was seen at least ten times. The chain combines TRBV29-1 with TRBJ1-1; D ambiguous. Trimming took 7 bases from V and 8 from J, leaving 5 bases between them. The germline V gene has CDR1 SQVTM and CDR2 ANQGSEA. This CDR3 region has 8 residues. CDR3 in DNA: TGCAGCGCAAACGAAGCTTTCTTT. Translated: CSANEAFF.

The rearrangement joins TRBV19 to TRBJ2-5, with D possibly TRBD2 on 5 matching bases. The CDR3 length is 12 residues. CDR1 LNHDA and CDR2 SQIVND come from the germline V gene (reference sequence). Trimming left V 5 bases short and J 5 bases short, with 9 bases between. The CDR3 spells CASSFRGETQYF. The CDR3, as DNA: TGTGCCAGTAGTTTCCGAGGGGAGACCCAGTACTTC.

This clone was found once. The genes are TRBV7-9 and TRBJ2-1, with 8 positions matching TRBD2. V lost 5 bases to trimming and J lost 10 bases; unmatched junction nucleotides: 10. Germline CDR1 SEHNR, CDR2 FQNEAQ (reference sequence). The CDR3 spans 14 residues. The CDR3 protein is CASSTTGLVGEQFF. The CDR3 nucleotides are TGTGCCAGCAGCACAACGGGACTAGTGGGCGAGCAGTTCTTC.

The V gene is TRBV18, the J gene TRBJ2-2, with a weak D call TRBD1 (5 bases). The CDR3 covers 14 residues. CDR1 and CDR2 from the germline V gene are KGHSH and LQKENI. Trimming shortened V by 5 bases and J by 1 base, and 8 bases separated the two germline ends. The CDR3 DNA sequence: TGTGCCAGCTCAACTGACAGGAACACCGGGGAGCTGTTTTTT. Translating gives CASSTDRNTGELFF.

CDR3 sequence: CASSTTRSAPLYNEQFF. For the CDR3, the DNA is TGTGCCAGTAGTACCACTCGTAGCGCTCCCTTATACAATGAGCAGTTCTTC. This chain uses TRBV19 with TRBJ2-1; the D gene is possibly TRBD2 (5 bases). V was clipped by 4 bases and J by 4 bases, with 20 bases between them. CDR1 is LNHDA and CDR2 is SQIVND in the germline V gene (reference sequence). There are 17 residues in the CDR3.

The gene calls are TRBV12-5 and TRBJ1-1; 9 nucleotides align to TRBD1. Losses at the gene ends were 0 bases for V and 7 bases for J; bases not matched to a gene: 12. Germline loops: CDR1 LGHNT, CDR2 FRNRAP. This CDR3 has 17 residues. CDR3 protein: CASGLVQGQGFYGEAFF. The CDR3 DNA reads TGTGCTAGTGGTTTGGTACAGGGACAGGGTTTTTACGGTGAAGCTTTCTTT.

The chain combines TRBV6-1 with TRBJ1-1, with 8 bases aligning to TRBD1. CDR1 MNHNS and CDR2 SASEGT come from the germline V gene. The CDR3 covers 16 residues. The junction had 10 bases not matched to a gene; V was cut back by 3 bases and J by 4 bases. CDR3 coding DNA: TGTGCCAGCAGTGACCCAGACAGGGGCGCGGGCACTGAAGCTTTCTTT. Protein: CASSDPDRGAGTEAFF.